This TCR beta chain was sequenced in a study of OX40 agonist ivuxolimab in advanced cancers. V lost 0 bases and J 5 bases, leaving 11 bases between the germline ends. The CDR3 loop spans 14 amino acids. Germline V gene data show CDR1 as SGHRS and CDR2 as YFSETQ. Sequenced by immunoSEQ multiplex PCR; TCRdb stores in-frame clones only, minus some. Of over 55,000 clones listed, 80% were seen once; the top ten hold around 8%. Patients who had autoimmune disease history or got systemic immunosuppression were left out. The TCR sequence derives from an adult with an advanced solid tumor such as melanoma, head and neck, liver or kidney cancer. The V and J genes are TRBV5-1 and TRBJ1-1; D not resolved. This sample comprised CD4+ or CD8+ T cells sorted from blood, obtained in a trial of the OX40 agonist ivuxolimab. CDR3 nucleotides: TGCGCCAGCAGCTTGGCGGCAGTGGGAACTGAAGCTTTCTTT. Translating it yields CASSLAAVGTEAFF.